These 13 T cell receptor beta chains share one sample of origin, sequenced in a study of blood T cell repertoires in COVID-19. Some clones are missing from TCRdb's copy, which holds only in-frame ones; the method was immunoSEQ multiplex PCR. Of roughly 210,000 clones in the sample, around 90% were seen once. The sample was PBMCs or T cells enriched from blood (not recorded which). These receptors all stem from a man aged 30 to 39 in a cohort exposed to, infected with or recovered from COVID-19 (not recorded which).

The chain links TRBV5-6 to TRBJ2-4, with D possibly TRBD1 on 6 matching bases. The CDR3 contains 14 residues. With 4 bases removed from V and 1 base from J, the gap between germline ends came to 9 bases. Germline V gene data show CDR1 as SGHDT and CDR2 as YYEEEE. In DNA, the CDR3 is TGTGCCAGCAGCGCCCAGGGGGCCAAAAACATTCAGTACTTC. Encoded protein: CASSAQGAKNIQYF.

The rearrangement uses TRBV7-2 and TRBJ2-1; a possible D gene is TRBD1 (6 bases). Looked up from germline, CDR1 is SGHTA and CDR2 is FQGNSA. CDR3 length: 17 residues. The V and J ends lost 3 bases and 4 bases respectively, with 19 bases between them. CDR3 sequence (DNA): TGTGCCAGCAGCTTTCTCGAGGGGGTCAAGAATTACAATGAGCAGTTCTTC. Translating gives CASSFLEGVKNYNEQFF. Full variable domain (missing parts from reference TRBV7-2 and TRBJ2-1): GAGVSQSPSNKVTEKGKDVELRCDPISGHTALYWYRQSLGQGLEFLIYFQGNSAPDKSGLPSDRFSAERTGGSVSTLTIQRTQQEDSAVYLCASSFLEGVKNYNEQFFGPGTRLTVL.

The chain couples TRBV6-5 to TRBJ2-7; D remains ambiguous. Per the germline V gene, CDR1 is MNHEY and CDR2 is SVGAGI. This CDR3 contains 14 residues. Trimming cost V 0 bases and J 3 bases, with 9 bases left between them. CDR3 DNA sequence: TGTGCCAGCAGTTACTCGATAACTATCTACGAGCAGTACTTC. Its translation: CASSYSITIYEQYF.

The rearrangement links TRBV5-1 to TRBJ2-7; the match to TRBD2 covers 8 bases. The CDR3 loop spans 17 amino acids. Looked up from germline, CDR1 is SGHRS and CDR2 is YFSETQ. J was trimmed by 0 bases and V by 2 bases; bases with no gene match: 10. For the CDR3, the DNA is TGCGCCAGCAGCTTAGCCAAAAGGCGGGAGGACTCCTACGAGCAGTACTTC. Translation gives CASSLAKRREDSYEQYF. Full variable domain (missing parts from reference TRBV5-1 and TRBJ2-7): KAGVTQTPRYLIKTRGQQVTLSCSPISGHRSVSWYQQTPGQGLQFLFEYFSETQRNKGNFPGRFSGRQFSNSRSEMNVSTLELGDSALYLCASSLAKRREDSYEQYFGPGTRLTVT.

The chain combines TRBV6-1 with TRBJ2-5, with 10 bases aligning to TRBD1. The V segment lost 2 bases and the J segment 5 bases; nucleotides outside the gene matches: 8. The length of the CDR3 is 16 residues. Germline V gene lookup returns CDR1 MNHNS and CDR2 SASEGT. For the CDR3, the DNA is TGTGCCAGCAGTGAATCGGTGACAGGGGGCCGGGAGACCCAGTACTTC. As protein: CASSESVTGGRETQYF.

V and J are TRBV28 and TRBJ1-1; 12 bases match TRBD1. This CDR3 comprises 18 residues. CDR1 is MDHEN and CDR2 is SYDVKM in the germline V gene. V lost 2 bases and J lost 3; bases outside the gene matches: 10. CDR3: CASSLPGQGAWGYTEAFF. In nucleotides, the CDR3 is TGTGCCAGCAGTTTACCGGGACAGGGGGCTTGGGGTTACACTGAAGCTTTCTTT. The full variable domain, with the rest looked up from reference TRBV28 and TRBJ1-1, is DVKVTQSSRYLVKRTGEKVFLECVQDMDHENMFWYRQDPGLGLRLIYFSYDVKMKEKGDIPEGYSVSREKKERFSLILESASTNQTSMYLCASSLPGQGAWGYTEAFFGQGTRLTVV.

The rearrangement links TRBV27 to TRBJ1-6, with 7 bases aligning to TRBD1. Germline CDR1 is MNHEY and CDR2 is SMNVEV (reference sequence). This CDR3 region has 16 residues. The V segment lost 1 base and the J segment 7 bases; nucleotides outside the gene matches: 7. The CDR3 DNA follows: TGTGCCAGCAGTTTATTGTGGACAGGCTCAAATTCACCCCTCCACTTT. This encodes CASSLLWTGSNSPLHF.

The genes are TRBV3-1 (or the pseudogene TRBV3-2) and TRBJ2-7, with D uncertain. Germline V CDR1 and CDR2: LGHDT, YNNKEL (reference sequence). The CDR3 consists of 19 residues. V lost 0 bases and J lost 1, with 22 bases in between. The CDR3 sequence: CASSQEEWRSYFCSYEQYF. The CDR3 DNA reads TGTGCCAGCAGCCAAGAAGAATGGCGGAGTTACTTTTGTTCCTACGAGCAGTACTTC.

The V call is TRBV5-1, the J call TRBJ1-4, with D hard to call. V was pared by 5 bases and J by 0 bases, with 14 bases between. From germline, CDR1 is SGHRS and CDR2 YFSETQ. The CDR3 sequence is 16 residues long. The CDR3 loop is CASSRRAGSTNEKLFF. The CDR3 bases are TGCGCCAGCAGTAGGAGGGCGGGATCAACTAATGAAAAACTGTTTTTT.

This clone appeared many times. The chain combines TRBV3-1 (or the pseudogene TRBV3-2) with TRBJ2-5; 9 nucleotides agree with TRBD2. The CDR3 is 17 residues long. V shed 0 bases, J shed 5 bases, and the junction held 10 bases outside the gene matches. Germline V lookup: CDR1 LGHDT, CDR2 YNNKEL (reference sequence). The CDR3 nucleotides read TGTGCCAGCAGCCAAGAATTAGATAGCGGGAGTTTTGAGACCCAGTACTTC. Protein product: CASSQELDSGSFETQYF.

The V and J genes are TRBV5-6 and TRBJ2-5; 12 nucleotides match TRBD2. V was clipped by 0 bases and J by 4 bases; unmatched bases: 1. Germline lookup yields CDR1 SGHDT and CDR2 YYEEEE. This CDR3 has 15 amino acids. This CDR3 is CASSLGLAGAETQYF. CDR3 in DNA: TGTGCCAGCAGCTTGGGACTAGCGGGAGCAGAGACCCAGTACTTC.

This clone was counted between two and nine times. J is TRBJ2-5 and V is TRBV29-1; the D gene is possibly TRBD2 (6 bases). This CDR3 spans 14 amino acids. CDR1 and CDR2 from the germline V gene are SQVTM and ANQGSEA. V dropped 6 bases and J dropped 5 bases, with 19 bases sitting between them. In DNA form, the CDR3 reads TGCAGCGTGGGACTGAGGGGAATAGGGGAGACCCAGTACTTC. Its protein is CSVGLRGIGETQYF.

This chain uses TRBV5-1 with TRBJ2-1, with 9 bases that match TRBD2. This CDR3 region has 19 residues. V shed 0 bases and J 0 bases; nucleotides not matched to a gene: 10. Looked up from germline, CDR1 is SGHRS and CDR2 is YFSETQ. Written as DNA, the CDR3 is TGCGCCAGCAGCTTGGCGCTCGGGCTAGCGGGGAGCTCCTACAATGAGCAGTTCTTC. It specifies CASSLALGLAGSSYNEQFF.